This entry concerns a single T cell receptor (beta chain). Its antigen is as yet unknown. The data were taken from a study of CD8+ T cells in alopecia areata. Study details: Tofacitinib administration to treated patients was oral, at 5 to 10 mg twice daily.

Treatment noted: oral pan-JAK inhibitor, 5-10 mg twice daily. General study points: Normal-skin resident alphabeta T cells also appear among scalp sample sequences.

V dropped 8 bases and J dropped 2 bases, with 16 bases sitting between them. The germline CDR1 and CDR2 sequences are SGHNT and YENEEA. The CDR3 has 14 residues. Reverse transcribed after extraction, RNA yielded cDNA as the sequencing template. Assay used: immunoSEQ multiplex PCR; TCRdb lists only in-frame clones, some missing. The table lists around 300,000 clones, around three fifths of them singletons, with roughly 0.88% in the top ten. The origin of this receptor is a human donor with alopecia areata. This specimen consisted of CD4+ T cells sorted from blood, obtained between weeks 51 and 54, from a patient treated with tofacitinib. The rearrangement uses TRBV11-3 and TRBJ2-7; weak D call: TRBD1 (5 bases). CDR3 DNA sequence: TGTGCCAGCTCCCGTACAGGAGCTACCTACGAGCAGTACTTC. Residues: CASSRTGATYEQYF.